These 17 T cell receptor beta chains share one sample of origin, sequenced in a study of blood T cell repertoires in COVID-19. TCRdb's table, derived via immunoSEQ multiplex PCR, lists solely in-frame clones and lacks some. Of 45,000 to 60,000 clones listed, less than 85% are singletons. Sequenced material: peripheral blood. All receptors derive from a man in his fifties or sixties with acute or convalescent COVID-19.

This sequence joins TRBV2 and TRBJ1-2, with 8 bases lining up with TRBD1. The length of the CDR3 is 14 residues. The V segment lost 6 bases and the J segment 4 bases; nucleotides outside the gene matches: 7. Germline V gene sequence: CDR1 SNHLY, CDR2 FYNNEI. Here the CDR3 reads CASSSGQGTYGYTF. Here the CDR3 DNA reads TGTGCCAGCAGCTCAGGACAGGGTACCTATGGCTACACCTTC.

The chain carries TRBV7-9 and TRBJ1-5; possibly TRBD1 for D (6 bases). Deletions cut 5 bases from V and 1 base from J, with 9 bases between. This CDR3 spans 14 amino acids. The germline V gene has CDR1 SEHNR and CDR2 FQNEAQ (reference sequence). The CDR3 is CASSRQGSNQPQHF. CDR3 sequence (DNA): TGTGCCAGCAGCCGCCAGGGGAGCAATCAGCCCCAGCATTTT. The full variable domain, with the rest looked up from reference TRBV7-9 and TRBJ1-5, is DTGVSQNPRHKITKRGQNVTFRCDPISEHNRLYWYRQTLGQGPEFLTYFQNEAQLEKSRLLSDRFSAERPKGSFSTLEIQRTEQGDSAMYLCASSRQGSNQPQHFGDGTRLSIL.

The chain has TRBV4-1 and TRBJ1-1; D unclear. The V end lost 0 bases, the J end lost 5 bases, and 13 bases lay between the germline ends. This CDR3 spans 15 amino acids. Germline loops: CDR1 MGHRA, CDR2 YSYEKL. This CDR3 reads CASSQDAPGGTEAFF. As DNA, the CDR3 is TGCGCCAGCAGCCAAGATGCGCCGGGAGGGACTGAAGCTTTCTTT.

This clone was detected a few times. CDR3 sequence (DNA): TGTGCCAGCAGCCAAGACCCCAGGGCTCACTTATACAATCAGCCCCAGCATTTT. It codes for CASSQDPRAHLYNQPQHF. The genes are TRBV3-1 (or the pseudogene TRBV3-2) and TRBJ1-5, with D tentatively TRBD1 (5 bases). The germline CDR1 and CDR2 sequences are LGHDT and YNNKEL (reference sequence). Trimming cost V 0 bases and J 3 bases, with 18 bases left between them. The CDR3 length is 18 residues.

The chain employs TRBV15 and TRBJ1-1; a weak D match, TRBD1 (5 bases). The V end was cut by 9 bases, the J end by 0 bases, with 14 bases between. This CDR3 has 14 residues. CDR1 is LNHNV and CDR2 is YYDKDF in the germline V gene (reference sequence). The CDR3 DNA reads TGTGCCACTGGGGGAGGAGGCATGAACACTGAAGCTTTCTTT. This gives the protein CATGGGGMNTEAFF.

V gene TRBV5-5 combines with J gene TRBJ1-1; D remains ambiguous. The CDR3 is 13 residues long. V dropped 0 bases and J dropped 11 bases, with 14 bases sitting between them. Germline CDR1 and CDR2: SGHKS and YYEKEE (reference sequence). The CDR3 sequence: CASSLANGGSAFF. For the CDR3, the DNA is TGTGCCAGCAGCTTGGCCAACGGCGGGTCTGCTTTCTTT. The complete variable domain, with remaining parts taken from reference TRBV5-5 and TRBJ1-1, reads DAGVTQSPTHLIKTRGQQVTLRCSPISGHKSVSWYQQVLGQGPQFIFQYYEKEERGRGNFPDRFSARQFPNYSSELNVNALLLGDSALYLCASSLANGGSAFFGQGTRLTVV.

The rearrangement joins TRBV27 to TRBJ1-6; D remains unclear. CDR1 is MNHEY, CDR2 SMNVEV, per germline (reference sequence). The CDR3 spans 12 residues. The V and J ends lost 2 bases and 14 bases respectively, with 10 bases between them. Here the CDR3 reads CASSLRGLTLHF. CDR3 coding DNA: TGTGCCAGCAGTTTAAGAGGCCTAACCCTCCACTTT.

The chain uses TRBV5-4 and TRBJ1-4; D unresolved. Germline values: CDR1 SGHNT, CDR2 YYREEE (reference sequence). The CDR3 runs 15 residues. The V end was cut by 0 bases, the J end by 3 bases, with 9 bases between. DNA for the CDR3: TGTGCCAGCAGCTTGGAAGCGGGGTCTAATGAAAAACTGTTTTTT. Its translation: CASSLEAGSNEKLFF.

J is TRBJ2-2 and V is TRBV5-1; the match to TRBD1 covers 11 bases. In germline, CDR1 is SGHRS, CDR2 YFSETQ. This CDR3 is 16 amino acids long. J lost 6 bases, V lost 5 bases, and 9 bases had no gene match. The CDR3 sequence is CASSSDRGPGAGELFF. In DNA form, the CDR3 reads TGCGCCAGCAGTTCGGACAGGGGGCCCGGGGCCGGGGAGCTGTTTTTT.

This chain joins TRBV10-3 and TRBJ1-1; D call uncertain. The V gene's germline CDR1 is ENHRY and CDR2 SYGVKD. This CDR3 spans 12 amino acids. V was pared by 10 bases and J by 4 bases, with 13 bases between. CDR3 in amino acids: CASARGGTEAFF. CDR3 sequence (DNA): TGTGCCAGCGCCCGAGGTGGCACTGAAGCTTTCTTT.

The genes are TRBV19 and TRBJ2-2, with TRBD1 matching over 7 bases. This CDR3 has 13 amino acids. CDR1 and CDR2 (germline): LNHDA, SQIVND (reference sequence). Trimming took 10 bases from V and 7 from J; bases not matched to a gene: 9. DNA for the CDR3: TGTGCCACAAAGACAGGGAAGGGCGGGGAGCTGTTTTTT. Its translation: CATKTGKGGELFF.

This clone was detected once. The J gene is TRBJ1-5, the V gene TRBV5-4; the match to TRBD1 covers 8 bases. This CDR3 is built from 14 residues. The trim removed 5 bases at V and 5 bases at J, leaving 6 bases unmatched. Germline loops: CDR1 SGHNT, CDR2 YYREEE (reference sequence). Here the CDR3 reads CASSSGQGDQPQHF. As DNA, the CDR3 is TGTGCCAGCAGTTCCGGACAGGGTGATCAGCCCCAGCATTTT.

V gene TRBV2 combines with J gene TRBJ1-4; D is ambiguous. The CDR3 is 14 residues long. V lost 6 bases, J lost 4 bases, and 12 bases lay in between. Germline V CDR1 and CDR2: SNHLY, FYNNEI. CDR3 in amino acids: CASSLRRNNEKLFF. In DNA form, the CDR3 reads TGTGCCAGCAGCCTAAGGCGGAATAATGAAAAACTGTTTTTT.

V and J are TRBV7-9 and TRBJ2-1, with D hard to call. There are 10 residues in the CDR3. The V end was cut by 5 bases, the J end by 7 bases, with 3 bases between. Germline CDR1 and CDR2: SEHNR and FQNEAQ (reference sequence). For the CDR3, the DNA is TGTGCCAGCAGCCGTAATGAGCAGTTCTTC. Its translation is CASSRNEQFF. Full variable domain (outside the CDR3, taken from reference TRBV7-9 and TRBJ2-1): DTGVSQNPRHKITKRGQNVTFRCDPISEHNRLYWYRQTLGQGPEFLTYFQNEAQLEKSRLLSDRFSAERPKGSFSTLEIQRTEQGDSAMYLCASSRNEQFFGPGTRLTVL.

V and J are TRBV2 and TRBJ2-4, with 9 bases that match TRBD1. Per germline, CDR1 SNHLY and CDR2 FYNNEI. Trimming cost V 1 base and J 0 bases; bases outside gene matches: 7. The CDR3 runs to 18 residues. The CDR3: CASSEGETGGVAKNIQYF. For the CDR3, the DNA is TGTGCCAGCAGTGAAGGGGAGACAGGGGGTGTAGCCAAAAACATTCAGTACTTC. The whole variable domain, remainder taken from reference TRBV2 and TRBJ2-4, is EPEVTQTPSHQVTQMGQEVILRCVPISNHLYFYWYRQILGQKVEFLVSFYNNEISEKSEIFDDQFSVERPDGSNFTLKIRSTKLEDSAMYFCASSEGETGGVAKNIQYFGAGTRLSVL.

The J gene is TRBJ2-3, the V gene TRBV19; 12 positions match TRBD2. The J segment lost 2 bases and the V segment lost 6 bases, leaving 9 bases of the junction unmatched. Germline V gene data show CDR1 as LNHDA and CDR2 as SQIVND (reference sequence). The CDR3 consists of 17 residues. CDR3: CASSAARTSGNTDTQYF. The CDR3 DNA is TGTGCCAGTAGCGCAGCGCGGACTAGCGGGAACACAGATACGCAGTATTTT.

The rearrangement uses TRBV4-2 and TRBJ1-2; the match to TRBD1 covers 7 bases. Germline CDR1 and CDR2: LGHNA and YNFKEQ. The CDR3 spans 14 residues. The V and J ends lost 3 bases and 4 bases, in that order; junction bases with no gene match: 5. In DNA, the CDR3 is TGTGCCAGCAGCCAGGACAGGACAGCCTATGGCTACACCTTC. This encodes CASSQDRTAYGYTF.